This is a list of T cell receptor beta chains from one sample in a study of OX40 agonist ivuxolimab in advanced cancers. The data were produced by immunoSEQ multiplex PCR, yet TCRdb's version contains in-frame clones alone and is incomplete. Of tens of thousands of clones listed, under 95% are singletons. Sample: CD4+ or CD8+ T cells sorted from blood, taken in a trial of the OX40 agonist ivuxolimab. The receptors stem from an adult with an advanced solid tumor such as melanoma, head and neck, liver or kidney cancer. CDR3s include the opening cysteine and the closing phenylalanine or tryptophan. The order of the fields is J gene, V gene, D gene, CDR3 DNA, CDR3 protein. A D gene is named only where the DNA matches it firmly.

J gene: TRBJ2-1
V gene: TRBV5-4
D gene: -
CDR3 DNA: TGTGCCAGCAGCTGGCAGGCCGACAATGAGCAGTTCTTC
CDR3 protein: CASSWQADNEQFF

J gene: TRBJ1-4
V gene: TRBV2
D gene: TRBD1
CDR3 DNA: TGTGCCAGCAAAGACAGGGATAATGAAAAACTGTTTTTT
CDR3 protein: CASKDRDNEKLFF

J gene: TRBJ2-3
V gene: TRBV4-3
D gene: -
CDR3 DNA: TGCGCCAGCAGCCAAGTATCTTCGGATACGCAGTATTTT
CDR3 protein: CASSQVSSDTQYF

J gene: TRBJ2-3
V gene: TRBV5-1
D gene: TRBD1
CDR3 DNA: TGCGCCAGCAGCTTGGGACAGGGGGCCCCAGATACGCAGTATTTT
CDR3 protein: CASSLGQGAPDTQYF

J gene: TRBJ2-5
V gene: TRBV19
D gene: TRBD2
CDR3 DNA: TGTGCCAGTAGTGTTACTAGCGGGGTTGGGTGGGCCCAGTACTTC
CDR3 protein: CASSVTSGVGWAQYF

J gene: TRBJ1-1
V gene: TRBV10-3
D gene: -
CDR3 DNA: TGTGCCATCAGTGAAGGGGGAGGTGAAGCTTTCTTT
CDR3 protein: CAISEGGGEAFF

J gene: TRBJ1-5
V gene: TRBV13
D gene: -
CDR3 DNA: TGTGCCAGCAGCTTAGGCCGCGGGACTCCCAAGCATTTT
CDR3 protein: CASSLGRGTPKHF

J gene: TRBJ1-2
V gene: TRBV10-3
D gene: -
CDR3 DNA: TGTGCCATCAGTGAGCCGGGACTCTATAGTGGCTACACCTTC
CDR3 protein: CAISEPGLYSGYTF

J gene: TRBJ2-3
V gene: TRBV2
D gene: TRBD1
CDR3 DNA: TGTGCCAGCAGTGAGGACAGGGTGCGAGTTGCAGATACGCAGTATTTT
CDR3 protein: CASSEDRVRVADTQYF

J gene: TRBJ1-5
V gene: TRBV6-1
D gene: TRBD1
CDR3 DNA: TGTGCCAGCAGTGTTCTAACCTCGGGGACAGGGGGCTATCAGCCCCAGCATTTT
CDR3 protein: CASSVLTSGTGGYQPQHF